One and the same sample provided the 7 T cell receptor beta chains below, sequenced in a study of cytomegalovirus exposure and HLA in healthy donors. A multiplex PCR was run with 60 Vbeta primers and 13 Jbeta primers. Libraries were prepared by immunoSEQ multiplex PCR; TCRdb keeps only in-frame clonotypes and omits some of them. The sample has 180,000 or so clones, 82% seen once. Input material: PBMCs. These receptors were obtained from a man in his forties in good health and CMV-seronegative.

The genes are TRBV4-3 and TRBJ2-3, with D perhaps TRBD2 (5 bases). Germline V gene lookup returns CDR1 LGHNA and CDR2 YSLEER. The length of the CDR3 is 15 residues. The V and J ends lost 4 bases and 2 bases respectively, with 13 bases between them. In nucleotides, the CDR3 is TGCGCCAGCAGCCCCCCGGGTAGCGACACAGATACGCAGTATTTT. Protein product: CASSPPGSDTDTQYF.

The chain employs TRBV5-1 and TRBJ2-7, with D possibly TRBD2 on 6 matching bases. Trimming removed 4 bases at V and 7 bases at J, with 18 bases between. The CDR3 length is 14 residues. Germline assignment: CDR1 SGHRS and CDR2 YFSETQ. This CDR3 is CASSNYGTSFEQYF. The CDR3 coding sequence is TGCGCCAGCAGCAACTATGGGACTTCCTTTGAGCAGTACTTC.

The V gene is TRBV18, the J gene TRBJ1-2; D unresolved. Germline CDR1 KGHSH, CDR2 LQKENI. The CDR3 sequence is 12 residues long. V lost 3 bases and J lost 8, with 10 bases in between. DNA of the CDR3: TGTGCCAGCTCACCTAGGCAGGAAGGCTACACCTTC. It encodes CASSPRQEGYTF.

Worth noting for this clone: The same CDR3 arises from other DNA sequences in this sample as well. This rearrangement joins TRBV6-5 to TRBJ2-7, with TRBD2 matching over 11 bases. Unmatched junction bases numbered 3, after V lost 3 bases and J lost 5 bases. Germline values: CDR1 MNHEY, CDR2 SVGAGI. The CDR3 extends over 14 amino acids. This chain's CDR3 is CASSYKLAGDEQYF. CDR3 in DNA: TGTGCCAGCAGTTATAAACTAGCGGGAGACGAGCAGTACTTC.

The chain recombines TRBV19 with TRBJ1-5; D possibly corresponds to TRBD1 (6 bases). Germline loops: CDR1 LNHDA, CDR2 SQIVND (reference sequence). The V and J ends lost 5 bases and 2 bases respectively, with 13 bases between them. This CDR3 contains 15 residues. DNA of the CDR3: TGTGCCAGTAGTCTTGTGAACAGGGGCAATCAGCCCCAGCATTTT. It translates to CASSLVNRGNQPQHF.

The rearrangement links TRBV4-3 to TRBJ1-3, with no clear D. CDR1 and CDR2 from the germline V gene are LGHNA and YSLEER. V lost 2 bases to trimming and J lost 5 bases, with 10 bases between them. The CDR3 covers 14 residues. CDR3 sequence reads: CASSQSGVRNTIYF. The CDR3 region has the DNA TGCGCCAGCAGCCAATCGGGAGTACGAAACACCATATATTTT.

V is TRBV28 and J is TRBJ1-5; D is unresolved. Germline loops: CDR1 MDHEN, CDR2 SYDVKM. CDR3 length: 17 residues. V was shortened by 3 bases and J by 2 bases, with 17 bases between the two germline ends. The CDR3 DNA reads as TGTGCCAGCAGTTTTCGGGTAGGCCAACGGGGCAATCAGCCCCAGCATTTT. It specifies CASSFRVGQRGNQPQHF.